This T cell receptor beta chain originates from a study of blood T cell repertoires in COVID-19. The table came from immunoSEQ multiplex PCR; TCRdb's copy has only in-frame clones and leaves some out. The data show approximately 500,000 clones, with roughly 90% seen just once and about 1.7% held by the top ten. CDR1 is MNHEY, CDR2 SMNVEV, per germline (reference sequence). This CDR3 spans 13 amino acids. V gave up 0 bases and J gave up 1 base, with 3 bases separating them. This chain uses TRBV27 with TRBJ1-2; the D is unclear. The source material was PBMCs or T cells enriched from blood (not recorded which). The sequence came from a woman in her thirties or forties who had recovered from COVID-19. The CDR3 DNA is TGTGCCAGCAGTTTATCGAGTAACTATGGCTACACCTTC. Translated: CASSLSSNYGYTF.